This T cell receptor beta chain appears in the sequencing data of a study of control samples from healthy donors and cancer patients (dated by TCRdb to the early 2020s). With regard to this clone: Its recognized antigen is unknown. No base quality information exists; no much larger clone differs at one position.

Library prep was done by the immunoSEQ multiplex PCR assay. This is the immuneACCESS table as TCRdb keeps it, with only in-frame sequences that have V and J called. A part of the clones is gone; compared with another copy, unresolved V genes explain less than half, and the rest is unexplained. This sample comprises about 84,000 clones, 84% of them detected only once. Together, the top ten hold 11% of the sample. The germline V end is reduced by 3 bases and the J end by 8 bases; junction bases left unmatched: 9. Its CDR3 holds 15 amino acids, cysteine through phenylalanine. Just CDR3 DNA is preserved here, 45 bases in frame from base 1. In the germline V gene, CDR1 corresponds to SGDLS and CDR2 to YYNGEE.

This chain joins TRBV9 to TRBJ2-4; 9 nucleotides in the junction match TRBD1. What was sequenced was PBMCs. The origin of this receptor is a man aged 60 to 75 with head and neck cancer. The CDR3 corresponds to CASSDDRGNTDIQYF. Read as DNA, the sequence is TGTGCCAGCAGCGACGACAGGGGGAACACGGACATTCAGTACTTC.